The sequence of this TCR beta chain was determined in a study of cytomegalovirus exposure and HLA in healthy donors. Primers for the PCR totalled 60 Vbeta and 13 Jbeta. Method: immunoSEQ multiplex PCR; TCRdb's copy keeps in-frame clones and lacks some. The sample has around 170,000 clones, 76% seen once. V lost 3 bases, J lost 7 bases, and 3 bases stayed unmatched. Germline V gene data show CDR1 as KGHSH and CDR2 as LQKENI. There are 14 residues in the CDR3. Comments on this clone: Its target is not known.

The study, taken as a whole, reports: Looking again later, the authors saw that most CMV-associated TCR beta chains seemed HLA-restricted. Rare TCR sequences predominated, though certain public TCRs were found in many donors. Among the CMV-associated chains, a few were confirmed in vitro as specific for CMV antigens.

The chain links TRBV18 to TRBJ1-6; 7 nucleotides align to TRBD1. The origin of this receptor is a man younger than 35 in good health and CMV-seronegative. The material sequenced was PBMCs. The CDR3 DNA sequence: TGTGCCAGCTCACCCGACAGGGTGAATTCACCCCTCCACTTT. It yields the protein CASSPDRVNSPLHF.